Listed here are 23 T cell receptor beta chains from one sample, sequenced in a study of blood T cells in healthy people across ages. Through a sample-barcoded 5' primer and a J-beta primer mix, a second PCR was run for about 6 to 11 cycles. TCRdb itself ran the 5' RACE reads through MiXCR, one entry per CDR3 protein. The profile shows under 1,100,000 distinct CDR3 sequences, roughly a quarter of them singletons. These same data were also listed under a study on T cells of mothers and their children.

The sequenced sample was blood. Receptors originate from a girl aged 2 to 9 in good health.

This chain joins TRBV6-5 and TRBJ2-2, with D unresolved. V was clipped by 1 base and J by 4 bases, with 13 bases between them. Germline CDR1 MNHEY, CDR2 SVGAGI. This CDR3 is 16 amino acids long. The CDR3: CASSYLLAKPTGELFF. CDR3 bases: TGTGCCAGCAGTTACTTATTGGCGAAACCCACCGGGGAGCTGTTTTTT.

V usage is TRBV12-3 or TRBV12-4 and J usage is TRBJ2-5, with no clear D. The V end lost 2 bases, the J end lost 3 bases, and 13 bases lay between the germline ends. CDR3 size: 15 residues. The CDR3 sequence: CASSLIALGKETQYF. The CDR3 coding sequence is TGTGCCAGCAGTTTAATAGCCCTAGGGAAAGAGACCCAGTACTTC.

This clonotype was seen more than once but under ten times. This sequence joins TRBV4-1 and TRBJ2-2; D not certain. CDR1 MGHRA and CDR2 YSYEKL come from the germline V gene. Trimming left V 1 base short and J 4 bases short, with 10 bases between. The CDR3 totals 15 residues. The CDR3 region has the DNA TGCGCCAGCAGCCAAGTCAACCTTCTCACCGGGGAGCTGTTTTTT. Its translation: CASSQVNLLTGELFF.

The CDR3 region is CATSDRQRLAGGPDQDTQYF. The CDR3 coding sequence is TGTGCCACCAGTGACCGACAGAGACTAGCGGGAGGGCCTGATCAAGATACGCAGTATTTT. This chain uses TRBV24-1 with TRBJ2-3; 14 bases map to TRBD2. Germline CDR1 reads KGHDR; CDR2 reads SFDVKD. The CDR3 runs to 20 residues. The V and J ends lost 4 bases and 5 bases, in that order; junction bases with no gene match: 16.

This chain links TRBV29-1 with TRBJ2-3; a possible D gene is TRBD2 (5 bases). The V end was cut by 2 bases, the J end by 3 bases, with 15 bases between. Germline lookup yields CDR1 SQVTM and CDR2 ANQGSEA. There are 15 residues in the CDR3. In DNA form, the CDR3 reads TGCAGCGTTGAATCGTTTGGGGAGTGGACAGATACGCAGTATTTT. Its protein product is CSVESFGEWTDTQYF.

This clonotype has just a few counts. This rearrangement joins TRBV12-5 to TRBJ2-7; D perhaps matches TRBD1 (5 bases). Between the trimmed V and J ends, which lost 3 bases and 1 base, there was a span of 19 bases. The CDR3 has 17 amino acids. Germline V gene sequence: CDR1 LGHNT, CDR2 FRNRAP. This chain's CDR3 is CASGFSPLGESSYEQYF. The CDR3, as DNA: TGTGCTAGTGGTTTTTCCCCCCTAGGGGAATCGTCCTACGAGCAGTACTTC. Full variable domain (rest looked up from reference TRBV12-5 and TRBJ2-7): DARVTQTPRHKVTEMGQEVTMRCQPILGHNTVFWYRQTMMQGLELLAYFRNRAPLDDSGMPKDRFSAEMPDATLATLKIQPSEPRDSAVYFCASGFSPLGESSYEQYFGPGTRLTVT.

The rearrangement joins TRBV20-1 to TRBJ2-5, with unresolved D. The J call may be mistaken, given a closer DNA end match to TRBJ2-4. Germline CDR1 and CDR2: DFQATT and SNEGSKA (reference sequence). The length of the CDR3 is 13 residues. The CDR3 nucleotides read TGCAGTGCCACCACACCCACTACGAACATTCAGTACTTC. It codes for CSATTPTTNIQYF.

This clonotype has more than one count but fewer than ten. Its ends do not fully match the called genes, so a read error is possible. This chain connects TRBV7-3 to TRBJ2-1, with D maybe TRBD2 (5 bases). CDR1 and CDR2 from the germline V gene are SGHTA and FQGTGA. The CDR3 totals 13 residues. CDR3 residues: CVSSSGVGDEQFF. The CDR3 DNA follows: TGTGTCAGCAGTTCCGGTGTGGGAGATGAGCAGTTCTTC.

This clonotype was detected a few times. V gene TRBV6-2 or TRBV6-3 combines with J gene TRBJ2-1; a possible D gene is TRBD2 (5 bases). V lost 10 bases and J 4 bases, leaving 11 bases between the germline ends. CDR3 length: 12 amino acids. Looked up from germline, CDR1 is MNHEY and CDR2 is SVGEGT. As DNA, the CDR3 is TGTGCCACCCATCGGGGATACAATGAGCAGTTCTTC. The encoded protein is CATHRGYNEQFF.

The table lists this clonotype with a few counts. The V gene is TRBV29-1, the J gene TRBJ1-2, with TRBD1 as a possible D gene (5 bases). Germline V gene data show CDR1 as SQVTM and CDR2 as ANQGSEA. The CDR3 length is 12 residues. V gave up 4 bases and J gave up 8 bases, with 14 bases separating them. Here the CDR3 reads CSVAGQGSGYTF. The CDR3 DNA reads as TGCAGCGTTGCGGGGCAGGGCTCGGGCTACACCTTC.

The V and J genes are TRBV20-1 and TRBJ2-7; the match to TRBD2 covers 8 bases. Matching the DNA end better, TRBJ2-1 makes the J call doubtful. The germline gives CDR1 DFQATT, CDR2 SNEGSKA (reference sequence). CDR3 length: 15 amino acids. Here the CDR3 DNA reads TGCAGTGCTATCCCTCGGGAGGGCCCCTTCGATGAGCAGTTCTTC. This translates into CSAIPREGPFDEQFF.

Ten or more counts support this clonotype. The rearrangement joins TRBV7-8 to TRBJ2-7; D gene ambiguous. The ends were cut back, 0 bases at V and 3 bases at J, with 9 bases in the middle. CDR3 length equals 14 residues. The germline CDR1 and CDR2 sequences are SGHVS and FQNEAQ. CDR3: CASSLAGGVYEQYF. CDR3 bases: TGTGCCAGCAGCTTAGCAGGCGGAGTCTACGAGCAGTACTTC.

V is TRBV6-6 and J is TRBJ1-5; maybe TRBD1 (5 bases). CDR1 MNHNY and CDR2 SVGAGI come from the germline V gene (reference sequence). CDR3 length: 16 residues. Between the trimmed V and J ends, which lost 4 bases and 2 bases, there was a span of 15 bases. CDR3 coding DNA: TGTGCCAGCAGTTCCGGGACCCTAAGAGGCAATCAGCCCCAGCATTTT. Amino acid sequence: CASSSGTLRGNQPQHF.

This clonotype was found a few times. V is TRBV5-1 and J is TRBJ1-2, with a weak D call TRBD1 (5 bases). The V and J ends lost 0 bases and 4 bases respectively, with 16 bases between them. Germline V gene lookup returns CDR1 SGHRS and CDR2 YFSETQ. CDR3 size: 16 residues. CDR3 nucleotide sequence: TGCGCCAGCAGCTTGGGGTTGGACACTACTCCCTATGGCTACACCTTC. The encoded protein is CASSLGLDTTPYGYTF.

This clonotype has a count of ten or more. J is TRBJ1-2 and V is TRBV10-3; no clear D gene. Per germline, CDR1 ENHRY and CDR2 SYGVKD. V dropped 0 bases and J dropped 10 bases, with 18 bases sitting between them. This CDR3 has 15 amino acids. For the CDR3, the DNA is TGTGCCATCAGTGAGTCAGCCACCACGGAGGAAGACTACACCTTC. It is translated as CAISESATTEEDYTF.

The chain recombines TRBV4-3 with TRBJ2-1; no clear D gene. The germline gives CDR1 LGHNA, CDR2 YSLEER. The CDR3 consists of 15 residues. V was clipped by 4 bases and J by 0 bases, with 10 bases between them. The CDR3 protein is CASSRAVISYNEQFF. The CDR3 DNA is TGCGCCAGCAGCCGTGCCGTAATCTCCTACAATGAGCAGTTCTTC.

This clonotype was found a few times. The chain is built from TRBV12-5 and TRBJ2-7; a weak D match, TRBD2 (5 bases). Germline V gene data show CDR1 as LGHNT and CDR2 as FRNRAP. V was clipped by 2 bases and J by 0 bases, with 11 bases between them. This CDR3 spans 15 amino acids. The CDR3 sequence: CASGLPLRGSYEQYF. DNA of the CDR3: TGTGCTAGTGGTTTGCCGCTCCGGGGCTCCTACGAGCAGTACTTC. Supplemented by reference TRBV12-5 and TRBJ2-7, the full variable domain reads DARVTQTPRHKVTEMGQEVTMRCQPILGHNTVFWYRQTMMQGLELLAYFRNRAPLDDSGMPKDRFSAEMPDATLATLKIQPSEPRDSAVYFCASGLPLRGSYEQYFGPGTRLTVT.

This clonotype was seen a handful of times. The genes are TRBV28 and TRBJ2-5; 11 bases line up with TRBD2. Losses at the gene ends were 0 bases for V and 1 base for J; bases not matched to a gene: 7. CDR1 and CDR2 (germline): MDHEN, SYDVKM. This CDR3 spans 18 amino acids. CDR3 protein: CASSLWLAGGSLQETQYF. As DNA, the CDR3 is TGTGCCAGCAGTTTATGGCTAGCGGGAGGTTCCCTCCAAGAGACCCAGTACTTC. The full variable domain, rest sourced from reference TRBV28 and TRBJ2-5, is DVKVTQSSRYLVKRTGEKVFLECVQDMDHENMFWYRQDPGLGLRLIYFSYDVKMKEKGDIPEGYSVSREKKERFSLILESASTNQTSMYLCASSLWLAGGSLQETQYFGPGTRLLVL.

This clonotype has more than one count but fewer than ten. The gene calls are TRBV3-1 and TRBJ1-6; D is perhaps TRBD1 (5 bases). The CDR3 is 15 amino acids. The germline V gene has CDR1 LGHDT and CDR2 YNNKEL (reference sequence). Trimming left V 0 bases short and J 10 bases short, with 13 bases between. CDR3 loop: CASSQERQTLSPLHF. The CDR3 coding sequence is TGTGCCAGCAGCCAAGAAAGACAGACGCTATCACCCCTCCACTTT.

The chain recombines TRBV11-2 with TRBJ1-4; D uncertain. Germline-derived CDR1 and CDR2 are SGHAT and FQNNGV. Trimming removed 2 bases at V and 3 bases at J, with 10 bases between. The CDR3 is 15 residues long. DNA for the CDR3: TGTGCCAGCAGCTTACAACATCTTTCTAATGAAAAACTGTTTTTT. This encodes CASSLQHLSNEKLFF. The full variable domain, its missing parts supplied by reference TRBV11-2 and TRBJ1-4, is EAGVAQSPRYKIIEKRQSVAFWCNPISGHATLYWYQQILGQGPKLLIQFQNNGVVDDSQLPKDRFSAERLKGVDSTLKIQPAKLEDSAVYLCASSLQHLSNEKLFFGSGTQLSVL.

CDR3 DNA sequence: TGTGCCAGCAGCCCTCAGGGAGGGCACACCGGGGAGCTGTTTTTT. Protein sequence: CASSPQGGHTGELFF. V usage is TRBV7-9 and J usage is TRBJ2-2; 7 bases align to TRBD2. Germline-derived CDR1 and CDR2 are SEHNR and FQNEAQ (reference sequence). V trimming: 5 bases; J trimming: 3 bases; junction bases outside the gene matches: 6. This CDR3 is 15 amino acids long.

This clonotype came up a few times. V gene TRBV28 combines with J gene TRBJ2-7, with D tentatively TRBD1 (6 bases). Germline V gene sequence: CDR1 MDHEN, CDR2 SYDVKM. The CDR3 runs 15 residues. V dropped 5 bases and J dropped 3 bases, with 17 bases sitting between them. CDR3 sequence: CASSHRESLVYEQYF. In DNA form, the CDR3 reads TGTGCCAGCAGTCACAGGGAATCACTTGTCTACGAGCAGTACTTC.

The chain links TRBV28 to TRBJ2-7, with D perhaps given as TRBD1 or TRBD2 (5 bases each). CDR1 MDHEN and CDR2 SYDVKM come from the germline V gene. V gave up 1 base and J gave up 2 bases, with 9 bases separating them. The CDR3 is 14 residues long. CDR3 loop: CASSLLGPPYEQYF. The CDR3, as DNA: TGTGCCAGCAGTTTATTGGGACCTCCCTACGAGCAGTACTTC.